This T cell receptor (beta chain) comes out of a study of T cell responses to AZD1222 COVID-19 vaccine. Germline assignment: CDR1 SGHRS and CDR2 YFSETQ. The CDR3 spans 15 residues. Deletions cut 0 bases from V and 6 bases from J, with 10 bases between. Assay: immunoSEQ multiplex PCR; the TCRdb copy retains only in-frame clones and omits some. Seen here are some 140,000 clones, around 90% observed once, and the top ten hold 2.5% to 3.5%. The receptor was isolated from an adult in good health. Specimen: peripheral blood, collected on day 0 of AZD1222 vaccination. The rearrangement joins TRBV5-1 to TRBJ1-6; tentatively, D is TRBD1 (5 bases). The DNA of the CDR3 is TGCGCCAGCAGCTTGGTCGCAGGGCCTAATTCACCCCTCCACTTT. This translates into CASSLVAGPNSPLHF.